This is a list of T cell receptor beta chains from one sample in a study of cytomegalovirus exposure and HLA in healthy donors. This table comes from immunoSEQ multiplex PCR, and its TCRdb copy is limited to in-frame clones, with some not included. The sample shows more than 120,000 clones, about 80% of them seen only once. Sample: PBMCs. The receptors here all came from a woman aged 40 to 50 in good health and CMV-seropositive. CDR3s include the opening cysteine and the closing phenylalanine or tryptophan. The D gene is left open where the match is weak. A row's size may be missing; if present it is once, few, many or a size class.

size	V	D	J	CDR3	DNA
.	TRBV25-1	.	TRBJ2-3	CASSASSDTQYF	TGTGCCAGCAGTGCTTCCTCGGATACGCAGTATTTT
.	TRBV6-1	.	TRBJ2-3	CASSETVNTGGTDTQYF	TGTGCCAGCAGTGAAACGGTAAACACCGGAGGTACAGATACGCAGTATTTT
once	TRBV28	.	TRBJ2-1	CASSRAYNEQFF	TGTGCCAGCAGCCGGGCCTACAATGAGCAGTTCTTC
.	TRBV5-1	TRBD2	TRBJ2-2	CASSSGTSGSRLTGELFF	TGCGCCAGCAGCTCCGGGACTAGCGGGAGTCGCCTCACCGGGGAGCTGTTTTTT
.	TRBV4-1	.	TRBJ1-1	CASSQVSEVGGTEAFF	TGCGCCAGCAGCCAAGTCAGTGAGGTAGGAGGTACTGAAGCTTTCTTT
.	TRBV5-6	TRBD1	TRBJ2-3	CASSLLLSTGNTDTQYF	TGTGCCAGCAGCCTTCTACTATCGACAGGGAACACAGATACGCAGTATTTT
once	TRBV29-1	TRBD1	TRBJ2-3	CSVPWTGFTDTQYF	TGCAGCGTCCCCTGGACAGGCTTCACAGATACGCAGTATTTT
.	TRBV4-1	TRBD1	TRBJ1-2	CASSQTIMEAGGADYGYTF	TGCGCCAGCAGCCAAACGATTATGGAGGCAGGGGGCGCCGACTATGGCTACACCTTC
.	TRBV6-4	.	TRBJ1-4	CASSDPRGVFF	TGTGCCAGCAGTGATCCACGGGGGGTGTTTTTT
once	TRBV7-2	TRBD2	TRBJ2-2	CASSYLAGAGTGELFF	TGTGCCAGCAGCTACCTAGCGGGAGCGGGCACCGGGGAGCTGTTTTTT
.	TRBV7-9	.	TRBJ2-3	CASSLPPSRGSDTQYF	TGTGCCAGCAGCTTACCTCCCTCCCGGGGATCAGATACGCAGTATTTT